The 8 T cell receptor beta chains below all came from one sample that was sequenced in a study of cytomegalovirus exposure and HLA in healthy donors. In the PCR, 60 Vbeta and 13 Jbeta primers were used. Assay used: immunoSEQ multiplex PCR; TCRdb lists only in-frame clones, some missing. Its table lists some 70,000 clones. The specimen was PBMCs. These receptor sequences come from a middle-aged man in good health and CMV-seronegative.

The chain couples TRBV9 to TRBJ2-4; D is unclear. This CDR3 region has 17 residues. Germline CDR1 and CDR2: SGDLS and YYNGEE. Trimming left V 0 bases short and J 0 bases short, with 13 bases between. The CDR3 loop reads CASSVGVENIAKNIQYF. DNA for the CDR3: TGTGCCAGCAGCGTAGGCGTAGAGAATATAGCCAAAAACATTCAGTACTTC.

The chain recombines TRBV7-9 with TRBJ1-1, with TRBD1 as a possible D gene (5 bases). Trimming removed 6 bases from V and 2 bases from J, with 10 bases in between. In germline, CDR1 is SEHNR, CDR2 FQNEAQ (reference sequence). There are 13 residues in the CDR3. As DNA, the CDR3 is TGTGCCAGCAGATTGGGGCTCAACACTGAAGCTTTCTTT. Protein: CASRLGLNTEAFF.

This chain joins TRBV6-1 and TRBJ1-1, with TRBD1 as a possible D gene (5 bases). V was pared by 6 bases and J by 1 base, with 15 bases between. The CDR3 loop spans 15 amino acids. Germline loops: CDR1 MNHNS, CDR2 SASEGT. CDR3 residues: CASRKAMGGNTEAFF. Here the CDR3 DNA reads TGTGCCAGCAGGAAGGCGATGGGGGGGAACACTGAAGCTTTCTTT.

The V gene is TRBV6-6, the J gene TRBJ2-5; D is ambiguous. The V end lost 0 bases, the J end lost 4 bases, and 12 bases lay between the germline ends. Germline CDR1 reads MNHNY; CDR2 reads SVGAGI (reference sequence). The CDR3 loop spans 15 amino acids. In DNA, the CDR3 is TGTGCCAGCAGTTACTCCAGGAAATCTGGAGAGACCCAGTACTTC. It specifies CASSYSRKSGETQYF.

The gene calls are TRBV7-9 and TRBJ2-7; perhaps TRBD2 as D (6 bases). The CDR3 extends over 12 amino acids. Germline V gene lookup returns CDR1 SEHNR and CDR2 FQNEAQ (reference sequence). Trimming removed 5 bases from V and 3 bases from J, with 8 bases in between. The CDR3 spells CASSLSGYEQYF. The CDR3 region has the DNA TGTGCCAGCAGCCTTAGCGGCTACGAGCAGTACTTC.

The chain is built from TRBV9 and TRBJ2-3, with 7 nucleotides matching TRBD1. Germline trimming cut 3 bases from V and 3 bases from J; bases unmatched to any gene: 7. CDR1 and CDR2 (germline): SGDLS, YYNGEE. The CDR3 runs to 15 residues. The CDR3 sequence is CASSDTGVFTDTQYF. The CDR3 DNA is TGTGCCAGCAGCGATACAGGGGTTTTTACAGATACGCAGTATTTT.

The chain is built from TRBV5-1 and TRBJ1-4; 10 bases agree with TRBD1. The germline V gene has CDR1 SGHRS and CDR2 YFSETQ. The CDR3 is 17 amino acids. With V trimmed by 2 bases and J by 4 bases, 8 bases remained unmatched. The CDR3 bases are TGCGCCAGCAGCTTAGGGACAGGGGAGGCGAGTAATGAAAAACTGTTTTTT. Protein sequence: CASSLGTGEASNEKLFF.

The CDR3 loop reads CAWKRGSSYEQYF. In DNA form, the CDR3 reads TGTGCCTGGAAAAGGGGGAGCTCCTACGAGCAGTACTTC. The chain carries TRBV30 and TRBJ2-7; D perhaps matches TRBD1 (6 bases). Trimming removed 4 bases from V and 0 bases from J, with 10 bases in between. The CDR3 sequence is 13 residues long. Per the germline V gene, CDR1 is GTSNPN and CDR2 is SVGIG (reference sequence).